Sequencing of this T cell receptor (beta chain) was carried out in a study of Ad26.COV2.S vaccination and SARS-CoV-2 variants. Overall study context: A COV1001 Ad26.COV2.S trial-arm participant provided the sample. Each vaccinee took Ad26.COV2.S intramuscularly, once or twice 56 days apart.

The repertoire was sequenced with immunoSEQ multiplex PCR; TCRdb's copy has only in-frame clones and lacks some. The sample consists of over 200,000 clones, approximately 88% of them appearing once. Treatment in this sample: 15 to 20 received Ad26.COV2.S at low or high dose, single or two shots; five or six received placebo; per-sample allocation not given. Vaccine and placebo recipients were sampled on day 63 after the first injection. The CDR3 covers 17 residues. V was clipped by 0 bases and J by 7 bases; unmatched bases: 8. Germline CDR1 reads LGHNA; CDR2 reads YSLEER. The study, taken as a whole, reports: Spike-specific TCR breadth in vaccine recipients exceeded that seen in placebo recipients.

Of note for this clone: The antigen is undetermined.

The TCR comes from a person aged 18 to 65 who received the Ad26.COV2.S COVID-19 vaccine or a placebo. The chain recombines TRBV4-3 with TRBJ2-7; 14 bases map to TRBD2. The specimen was peripheral blood, collected in a trial of Ad26.COV2.S vaccine versus placebo. This CDR3 reads CASSQDEGLAGVGEQYF. The CDR3 coding sequence is TGCGCCAGCAGCCAAGATGAGGGACTAGCGGGAGTAGGGGAGCAGTACTTC.